The rows below give T cell receptor beta chains drawn from one sample of a study of early T cells in non-severe SARS-CoV-2 infection. TCRdb called the 5' RACE reads again in MiXCR, with one record for every CDR3 protein. The data contain tens of thousands of distinct CDR3 sequences, around 11% of them singletons. The sample in question was whole blood, obtained at baseline. These receptors came from an adult who was a healthcare worker with PCR-confirmed SARS-CoV-2 infection or an uninfected control (not recorded which). CDR3s include the opening cysteine and the closing phenylalanine or tryptophan. Fields, in order: clone size, D gene, V gene, J gene, CDR3 DNA, CDR3 protein. The D gene is left open where the match is weak. The size of a clone is reported for some rows only, either as once, few or many, or as a class for expanded clones.

>few|TRBD2|TRBV7-2|TRBJ2-3
TGTGCCAGCACCTTCGACCGGGGGGCAGATACGCAGTATTTT
CASTFDRGADTQYF
>-|TRBD2|TRBV7-2|TRBJ2-1
TGTGCCAGCAGCTTAGCGGGAGGGGAACGGGAGCAGTTCTTC
CASSLAGGEREQFF
>-|TRBD2|TRBV7-9|TRBJ2-3
TGTGCCAGCAGCCCGGGACTAGCGGGGCACACAGATACGCAGTATTTT
CASSPGLAGHTDTQYF
>-|TRBD1|TRBV29-1|TRBJ1-2
TGCAGCGTTGACCCAGGGGGGGTGAACTATGGCTACACCTTC
CSVDPGGVNYGYTF
>few|TRBD1|TRBV28|TRBJ1-6
TGTGCCAGCACCCTCCCAGGGGGGAATTCACCCCTCCACTTT
CASTLPGGNSPLHF
>-|TRBD2|TRBV6-5|TRBJ2-5
TGTGCCAGCAGGGATGGGGGGGGATTGGAGACCCAGTACTTC
CASRDGGGLETQYF
>-|-|TRBV12-3/TRBV12-4|TRBJ1-5
TGTGCCAGCAGTTTAGAGGGTGGGTCGCCCCAGCATTTT
CASSLEGGSPQHF
>-|TRBD1|TRBV3-1|TRBJ2-5
TGTGCCAGCAGCCAAACCGACAGGGCCCTTACCAGAGAGACCCAGTACTTC
CASSQTDRALTRETQYF
>-|-|TRBV14|TRBJ2-2
TGTGCCAGCAGCCAAGGGACAATCAACACCGGGGAGCTGTTTTTT
CASSQGTINTGELFF
>many|-|TRBV7-6|TRBJ2-3
TGTGCCAGCAGCTTAGGGCGGGGCAAAGATACGCAGTATTTT
CASSLGRGKDTQYF
>-|-|TRBV12-3/TRBV12-4|TRBJ1-3
TGTGCCAGCAGTTTTGGTGGATGGGGTGGTGGAAACACCATATATTTT
CASSFGGWGGGNTIYF
>many|-|TRBV7-9|TRBJ1-6
TGTGCCAGCAACTTAGGGAATTCACCCCTCCACTTT
CASNLGNSPLHF
>few|-|TRBV5-6|TRBJ2-6
TGTGCCAGCAGCTTGATAGGGCTTGGGGCCAACGTCCTGACTTTC
CASSLIGLGANVLTF
>-|-|TRBV4-3|TRBJ1-2
TGCGCCAGCAGCCAAGATGGGGCGGGGTATGGCTACACCTTC
CASSQDGAGYGYTF
>-|-|TRBV3-1|TRBJ1-5
TGTGCCAGCAGCCAAGAAGGAAGCAATCAGCCCCAGCATTTT
CASSQEGSNQPQHF
>many|-|TRBV12-3/TRBV12-4|TRBJ2-5
TGTGCCAGCAGTTTCGGGGTCCAAGAGACCCAGTACTTC
CASSFGVQETQYF
>many|TRBD1|TRBV4-3|TRBJ1-5
TGCGCCAGCAGCCAAGATATGGACAGGGCAGGGGATCAGCCCCAGCATTTT
CASSQDMDRAGDQPQHF
>few|TRBD1|TRBV4-1|TRBJ2-5
TGCGCCAGCAGACTGACAGGGGGCAAAGAGACCCAGTACTTC
CASRLTGGKETQYF
>-|TRBD1|TRBV11-2|TRBJ1-3
TGTGCCAGCAGCCCCCCGGGACAGAGAAACACCATATATTTT
CASSPPGQRNTIYF
>-|TRBD1|TRBV5-1|TRBJ1-6
TGCGCCAGCAGCTTGTTGGGACAGGCCAATTCACCCCTCCACTTT
CASSLLGQANSPLHF
>-|-|TRBV6-2/TRBV6-3|TRBJ1-1
TGTGCCAGCAGCTCTTCCGCAAGTCAGGGGCTCCCCGAGGGAGCTTTCTTT
CASSSSASQGLPEGAFF
>few|-|TRBV20-1|TRBJ2-7
TGCAGTGCTGGGGGAGCGGACCTCAGCTCCTACGAGCAGTACTTC
CSAGGADLSSYEQYF
>few|-|TRBV29-1|TRBJ2-3
TGCAGCGTTGAACAACAGCTTACAGATACGCAGTATTTT
CSVEQQLTDTQYF
>-|-|TRBV20-1|TRBJ2-2
TGCAGTGCTAGAGCAGGCAGGGTCACCGGGGAGCTGTTTTTT
CSARAGRVTGELFF
>-|-|TRBV11-2|TRBJ2-3
TGTGCCAGCAGCCCTTGGGCCGGGCCGCGCACAGATACGCAGTATTTT
CASSPWAGPRTDTQYF
>-|-|TRBV29-1|TRBJ2-3
TGCAGCGTTGAACGCGGGACTCAAGATACGCAGTATTTT
CSVERGTQDTQYF
>-|TRBD2|TRBV29-1|TRBJ2-5
TGCAGCGTTGGTGGACCTAGCGGAAAAGAGACCCAGTACTTC
CSVGGPSGKETQYF
>-|-|TRBV6-2/TRBV6-3|TRBJ2-2
TGTGTCAGCAGACAGGAACCGAACACCGGGGAGCTGTTTTTT
CVSRQEPNTGELFF
>-|-|TRBV11-2|TRBJ2-5
TGTGCCAGCAGCTTAGATGGGGAGCCACAAGAGACCCAGTACTTC
CASSLDGEPQETQYF